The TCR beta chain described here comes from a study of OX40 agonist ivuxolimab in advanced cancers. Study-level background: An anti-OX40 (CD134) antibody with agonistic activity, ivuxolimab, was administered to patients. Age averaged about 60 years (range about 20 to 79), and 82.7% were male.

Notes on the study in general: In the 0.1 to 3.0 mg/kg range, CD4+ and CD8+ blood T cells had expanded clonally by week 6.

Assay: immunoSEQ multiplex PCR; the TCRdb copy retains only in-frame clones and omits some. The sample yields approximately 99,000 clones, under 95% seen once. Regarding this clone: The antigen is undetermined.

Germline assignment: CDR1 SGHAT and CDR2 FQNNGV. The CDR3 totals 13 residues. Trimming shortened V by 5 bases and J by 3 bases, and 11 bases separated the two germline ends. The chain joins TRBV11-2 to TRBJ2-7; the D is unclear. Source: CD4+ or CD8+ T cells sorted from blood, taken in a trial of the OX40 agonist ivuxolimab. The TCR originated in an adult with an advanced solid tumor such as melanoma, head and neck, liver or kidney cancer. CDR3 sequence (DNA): TGTGCCAGCAGCACCGGCCCGATCTACGAGCAGTACTTC. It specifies CASSTGPIYEQYF.